The text below deals with one TCR beta chain. The data were obtained in a study of blood T cell repertoires in COVID-19. Study in general: Italy, Spain and the United States were the sources of the convalescent and acute COVID-19 samples.

The CDR3 covers 16 residues. Authors' analysis steps: Quantification of nucleated cells was approximated via reference gene primer amplification. Measured with immunoSEQ multiplex PCR; TCRdb has only the in-frame clones, and not every one. V, J and clone size are those of that table, while D and trimming were read from the DNA. The sample yields roughly 250,000 clones, around 85% seen once. Enrolled during active infection, Seattle patients were then followed longitudinally. The chain uses TRBV21-1 and TRBJ2-7; TRBD1, the D gene given by the table, was not confirmed from the DNA. TRBV21-1 counts as a pseudogene. The TCR comes from a human donor with COVID-19, enrolled during active disease. The donor label of this sample is uncertain. Input material: peripheral blood. This chain's CDR3 is CASSKGGDRESYEQYF. The DNA for the CDR3 is TGTGCCAGCAGCAAAGGAGGGGACAGGGAATCCTACGAGCAGTACTTC.